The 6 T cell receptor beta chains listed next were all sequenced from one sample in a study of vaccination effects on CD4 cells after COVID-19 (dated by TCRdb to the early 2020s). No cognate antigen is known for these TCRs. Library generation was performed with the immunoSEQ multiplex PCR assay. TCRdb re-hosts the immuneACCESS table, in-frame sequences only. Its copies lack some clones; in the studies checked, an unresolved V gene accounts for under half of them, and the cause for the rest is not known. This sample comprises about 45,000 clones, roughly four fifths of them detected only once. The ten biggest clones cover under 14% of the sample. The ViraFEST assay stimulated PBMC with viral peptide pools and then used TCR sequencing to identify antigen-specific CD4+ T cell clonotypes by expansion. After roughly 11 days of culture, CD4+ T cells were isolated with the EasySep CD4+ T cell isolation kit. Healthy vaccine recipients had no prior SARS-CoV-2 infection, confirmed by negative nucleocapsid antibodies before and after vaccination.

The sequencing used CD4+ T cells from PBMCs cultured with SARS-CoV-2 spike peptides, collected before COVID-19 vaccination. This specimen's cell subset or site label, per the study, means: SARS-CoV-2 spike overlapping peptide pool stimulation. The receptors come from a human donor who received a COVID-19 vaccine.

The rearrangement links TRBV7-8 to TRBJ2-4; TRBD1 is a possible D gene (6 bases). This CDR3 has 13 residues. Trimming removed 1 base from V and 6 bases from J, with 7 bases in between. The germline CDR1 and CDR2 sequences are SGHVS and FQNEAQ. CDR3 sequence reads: CASSLGTANIQYF. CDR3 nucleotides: TGTGCCAGCAGCTTAGGGACAGCAAACATTCAGTACTTC. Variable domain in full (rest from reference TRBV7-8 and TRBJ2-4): GAGVSQSPRYKVAKRGQDVALRCDPISGHVSLFWYQQALGQGPEFLTYFQNEAQLDKSGLPSDRFFAERPEGSVSTLKIQRTQQEDSAVYLCASSLGTANIQYFGAGTRLSVL.

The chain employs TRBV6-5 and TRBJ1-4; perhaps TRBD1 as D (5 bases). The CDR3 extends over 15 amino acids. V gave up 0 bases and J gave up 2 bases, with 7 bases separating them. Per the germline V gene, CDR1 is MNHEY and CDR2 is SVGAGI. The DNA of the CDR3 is TGTGCCAGCAGTTACTCACGGGGCACTAATGAAAAACTGTTTTTT. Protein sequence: CASSYSRGTNEKLFF.

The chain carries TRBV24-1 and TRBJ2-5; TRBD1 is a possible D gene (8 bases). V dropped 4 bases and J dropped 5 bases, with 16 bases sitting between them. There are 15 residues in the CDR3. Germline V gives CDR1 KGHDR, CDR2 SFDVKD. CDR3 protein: CATSDPGQGGETQYF. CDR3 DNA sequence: TGTGCCACCAGTGACCCCGGACAGGGAGGGGAGACCCAGTACTTC.

CDR3 region: CASSQVSATKQFF. The CDR3 DNA follows: TGTGCCAGCAGCCAAGTGAGTGCGACAAAGCAGTTCTTC. The chain uses TRBV14 and TRBJ2-1; D unresolved. This CDR3 contains 13 residues. V dropped 1 base and J dropped 11 bases, with 12 bases sitting between them. Looked up from germline, CDR1 is SGHDN and CDR2 is FVKESK. The variable domain in full, completed from reference TRBV14 and TRBJ2-1, reads EAGVTQFPSHSVIEKGQTVTLRCDPISGHDNLYWYRRVMGKEIKFLLHFVKESKQDESGMPNNRFLAERTGGTYSTLKVQPAELEDSGVYFCASSQVSATKQFFGPGTRLTVL.

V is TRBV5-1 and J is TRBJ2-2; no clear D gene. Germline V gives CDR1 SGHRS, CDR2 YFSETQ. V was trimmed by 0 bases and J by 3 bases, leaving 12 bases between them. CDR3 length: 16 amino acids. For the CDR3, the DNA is TGCGCCAGCAGCTTGGTTGGGTCCAAGGACACCGGGGAGCTGTTTTTT. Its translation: CASSLVGSKDTGELFF.

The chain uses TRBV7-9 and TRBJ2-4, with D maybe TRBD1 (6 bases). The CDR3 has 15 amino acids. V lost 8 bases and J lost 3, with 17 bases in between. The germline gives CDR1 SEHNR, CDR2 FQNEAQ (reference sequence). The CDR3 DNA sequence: TGTGCCAGCGGCCCCAGGGGTGTGGGCAAAAACATTCAGTACTTC. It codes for CASGPRGVGKNIQYF.